The 25 T cell receptor beta chains given below trace back to one sample, sequenced in a study of blood T cell repertoires in COVID-19. The protocol was immunoSEQ multiplex PCR, while the TCRdb copy is restricted to in-frame clones and leaves out a portion. The sample carries 150,000 to 200,000 clones, about 86% recorded once. The source material was peripheral blood. These receptor sequences come from a human donor with acute or convalescent COVID-19. The donor label of this sample is uncertain.

This clone was recorded once. This chain joins TRBV7-2 and TRBJ2-5; D not resolved. Germline V CDR1 and CDR2: SGHTA, FQGNSA. The CDR3 sequence is 12 residues long. Trimming took 3 bases from V and 4 from J, leaving 6 bases between them. The CDR3 sequence: CASSFSGETQYF. For the CDR3, the DNA is TGTGCCAGCAGCTTCTCGGGAGAGACCCAGTACTTC.

This chain joins TRBV10-1 and TRBJ2-3, with 9 bases lining up with TRBD2. Germline-derived CDR1 and CDR2 are WNHNN and SYGVQD (reference sequence). CDR3 length: 16 residues. The ends lost 3 bases at V and 1 base at J; junction bases unmatched: 5. CDR3 region: CASSETSGLRTDTQYF. The CDR3 nucleotides read TGCGCCAGCAGTGAAACTAGCGGGCTCCGCACAGATACGCAGTATTTT.

This chain joins TRBV3-1 (or the pseudogene TRBV3-2) and TRBJ1-5; D not resolved. V lost 1 base and J lost 9, with 13 bases in between. Germline assignment: CDR1 LGHDT and CDR2 YNNKEL (reference sequence). The CDR3 runs to 14 residues. Written as DNA, the CDR3 is TGTGCCAGCAGCCAAGGGGCGTATGTGGGGCCCCAGCATTTT. Its translation is CASSQGAYVGPQHF.

This clone came up once. J is TRBJ2-1 and V is TRBV7-2; a possible D gene is TRBD2 (6 bases). CDR1 and CDR2 (germline): SGHTA, FQGNSA. Trimming took 3 bases from V and 5 from J, leaving 14 bases between them. The length of the CDR3 is 15 residues. The CDR3 DNA reads TGTGCCAGCAGCTTCACCTTGGGCGGGAACAATGAGCAGTTCTTC. This translates into CASSFTLGGNNEQFF. The full variable domain, completed using reference TRBV7-2 and TRBJ2-1, is GAGVSQSPSNKVTEKGKDVELRCDPISGHTALYWYRQSLGQGLEFLIYFQGNSAPDKSGLPSDRFSAERTGGSVSTLTIQRTQQEDSAVYLCASSFTLGGNNEQFFGPGTRLTVL.

The chain joins TRBV19 to TRBJ1-2, with 8 bases that match TRBD1. Germline trimming cut 7 bases from V and 0 bases from J; bases unmatched to any gene: 4. The CDR3 is 14 residues long. The germline CDR1 and CDR2 sequences are LNHDA and SQIVND (reference sequence). The chain's CDR3 is CASMRQGTNYGYTF. DNA of the CDR3: TGTGCCAGTATGCGACAGGGGACTAACTATGGCTACACCTTC. The full variable domain, completed using reference TRBV19 and TRBJ1-2, is DGGITQSPKYLFRKEGQNVTLSCEQNLNHDAMYWYRQDPGQGLRLIYYSQIVNDFQKGDIAEGYSVSREKKESFPLTVTSAQKNPTAFYLCASMRQGTNYGYTFGSGTRLTVV.

This clone was counted a single time. V and J are TRBV7-8 and TRBJ1-3; no reliable D call. Germline V gives CDR1 SGHVS, CDR2 FQNEAQ. This CDR3 contains 15 residues. The V end was cut by 2 bases, the J end by 2 bases, with 10 bases between. In nucleotides, the CDR3 is TGTGCCAGCAGCTTATTTGGGGAGGCTGGAAACACCATATATTTT. Its translation: CASSLFGEAGNTIYF. Looking up the rest from reference TRBV7-8 and TRBJ1-3 gives the full variable domain: GAGVSQSPRYKVAKRGQDVALRCDPISGHVSLFWYQQALGQGPEFLTYFQNEAQLDKSGLPSDRFFAERPEGSVSTLKIQRTQQEDSAVYLCASSLFGEAGNTIYFGEGSWLTVV.

The chain joins TRBV10-3 to TRBJ1-6; 7 positions match TRBD1. CDR3 length: 15 residues. The germline V gene has CDR1 ENHRY and CDR2 SYGVKD. With 5 bases clipped from V and 8 bases from J, the junction kept 9 bases outside the gene matches. The CDR3 protein is CAISLRGTEDSPLHF. DNA of the CDR3: TGTGCCATCAGTCTCCGGGGGACAGAAGATTCACCCCTCCACTTT.

The CDR3 loop is CASSKEAGLGEQYF. For the CDR3, the DNA is TGTGCCAGCAGCAAAGAGGCGGGGCTGGGTGAGCAGTACTTC. This chain connects TRBV21-1 to TRBJ2-7; TRBD2 reflects the table's D call only, with no check against the DNA. TRBV21-1 is a pseudogene segment. The CDR3 runs to 14 residues.

V gene TRBV28 combines with J gene TRBJ2-1, with TRBD1 identical over 8 bases. CDR1 and CDR2 from the germline V gene are MDHEN and SYDVKM. The CDR3 length is 16 residues. The V segment lost 2 bases and the J segment 5 bases; nucleotides outside the gene matches: 8. CDR3 DNA sequence: TGTGCCAGCAGTTTAAGGACAGGGCCCCCACACAATGAGCAGTTCTTC. It yields the protein CASSLRTGPPHNEQFF.

The chain has TRBV30 and TRBJ2-7; D call uncertain. Looked up from germline, CDR1 is GTSNPN and CDR2 is SVGIG (reference sequence). The CDR3 sequence is 12 residues long. Between the trimmed V and J ends, which lost 2 bases and 4 bases, there was a span of 9 bases. The DNA of the CDR3 is TGTGCCTGGAGTAGAAATCTATACGAGCAGTACTTC. Translation gives CAWSRNLYEQYF. Filled out from reference TRBV30 and TRBJ2-7, the complete variable domain reads SQTIHQWPATLVQPVGSPLSLECTVEGTSNPNLYWYRQAAGRGLQLLFYSVGIGQISSEVPQNLSASRPQDRQFILSSKKLLLSDSGFYLCAWSRNLYEQYFGPGTRLTVT.

This chain joins TRBV5-5 and TRBJ2-1; the D gene could be TRBD1 or TRBD2 (5 bases each). The CDR3 is 15 residues long. The V gene's germline CDR1 is SGHKS and CDR2 YYEKEE (reference sequence). Between the trimmed V and J ends, which lost 4 bases and 2 bases, there was a span of 13 bases. The CDR3 loop is CASSLGPTTYNEQFF. CDR3 sequence (DNA): TGTGCCAGCAGCCTGGGACCGACAACCTACAATGAGCAGTTCTTC.

This chain connects TRBV9 to TRBJ2-2; perhaps TRBD2 as D (6 bases). Trimming stripped 0 bases from V and 4 bases from J, with 13 bases between. Germline values: CDR1 SGDLS, CDR2 YYNGEE. There are 16 residues in the CDR3. The DNA of the CDR3 is TGTGCCAGCAGCGTAGTCGGCGGGGCGGGCACCGGGGAGCTGTTTTTT. The encoded protein is CASSVVGGAGTGELFF. Filled out from reference TRBV9 and TRBJ2-2, the complete variable domain reads DSGVTQTPKHLITATGQRVTLRCSPRSGDLSVYWYQQSLDQGLQFLIQYYNGEERAKGNILERFSAQQFPDLHSELNLSSLELGDSALYFCASSVVGGAGTGELFFGEGSRLTVL.

The V and J genes are TRBV6-2 or TRBV6-3 and TRBJ2-7, with 11 bases aligning to TRBD2. J lost 3 bases, V lost 6 bases, and 4 bases had no gene match. The CDR3 is 14 residues long. Germline CDR1 and CDR2: MNHEY and SVGEGT. The CDR3 DNA follows: TGTGCCAGCAGCTTACTAGCGGGGGTCTACGAGCAGTACTTC. Amino acids: CASSLLAGVYEQYF.

This chain's CDR3 is CASSLDNRAHEGTDTQYF. CDR3 sequence (DNA): TGTGCCAGCAGCTTAGATAACAGGGCGCATGAGGGGACAGATACGCAGTATTTT. The chain employs TRBV7-9 and TRBJ2-3; possibly TRBD1 for D (6 bases). CDR3 length equals 18 residues. Trimming left V 1 base short and J 3 bases short, with 20 bases between. The germline V gene has CDR1 SEHNR and CDR2 FQNEAQ (reference sequence).

This sequence joins TRBV6-1 and TRBJ2-4; the D is unclear. This CDR3 comprises 20 residues. Germline loops: CDR1 MNHNS, CDR2 SASEGT. The germline V and J ends were trimmed by 2 bases and 0 bases, with 23 bases remaining between them. The CDR3 reads CASSEIGWSKAPLAKNIQYF. The CDR3 nucleotides read TGTGCCAGCAGTGAAATTGGCTGGAGTAAGGCACCACTAGCCAAAAACATTCAGTACTTC.

This clone was observed a handful of times. The sample carries other DNA sequences with the same CDR3. As DNA, the CDR3 is TGTGCCAGCAGCCTAGGACTAGCAGAGACCCAGTACTTC. Protein product: CASSLGLAETQYF. This rearrangement joins TRBV3-1 (or the pseudogene TRBV3-2) to TRBJ2-5; 8 nucleotides match TRBD2. The germline V gene has CDR1 LGHDT and CDR2 YNNKEL (reference sequence). The CDR3 runs to 13 residues. V trimming: 4 bases; J trimming: 4 bases; junction bases outside the gene matches: 2.

This chain joins TRBV5-4 and TRBJ1-2; 7 bases align to TRBD1. Germline lookup yields CDR1 SGHNT and CDR2 YYREEE (reference sequence). This CDR3 is 15 amino acids long. After removal of 3 bases from V and 8 bases from J, the junction contained 13 bases not matched to a gene. CDR3 nucleotide sequence: TGTGCCAGCAGCTACCGGACAGGCAGGGAGAGGGGCTACACCTTC. Translation gives CASSYRTGRERGYTF.

This sequence joins TRBV19 and TRBJ1-3, with D possibly matching TRBD1 (5 bases). The V and J ends lost 4 bases and 2 bases respectively, with 9 bases between them. The CDR3 has 14 amino acids. Germline loops: CDR1 LNHDA, CDR2 SQIVND (reference sequence). The CDR3 DNA is TGTGCCAGTAGTACCCCGACAGCTGGAAACACCATATATTTT. This translates into CASSTPTAGNTIYF.

This clone was detected a few times. This chain links TRBV3-1 (or the pseudogene TRBV3-2) with TRBJ2-2; 9 nucleotides line up with TRBD2. The trim removed 5 bases at V and 1 base at J, leaving 2 bases unmatched. CDR1 is LGHDT, CDR2 YNNKEL, per germline (reference sequence). The CDR3 is made up of 15 amino acids. In DNA, the CDR3 is TGTGCCAGCAGCTATAGCGGGGGGAACACCGGGGAGCTGTTTTTT. It encodes CASSYSGGNTGELFF.

This clone showed up just a few times. J is TRBJ1-4 and V is TRBV2; 10 bases align to TRBD1. Germline values: CDR1 SNHLY, CDR2 FYNNEI. J lost 8 bases, V lost 5 bases, and 5 bases had no gene match. The CDR3 loop spans 14 amino acids. This CDR3 is CASSPGTGVEKLFF. The CDR3 region has the DNA TGTGCCAGCAGTCCCGGGACAGGGGTAGAAAAACTGTTTTTT. The whole variable domain, filled in from reference TRBV2 and TRBJ1-4, reads EPEVTQTPSHQVTQMGQEVILRCVPISNHLYFYWYRQILGQKVEFLVSFYNNEISEKSEIFDDQFSVERPDGSNFTLKIRSTKLEDSAMYFCASSPGTGVEKLFFGSGTQLSVL.

The chain combines TRBV7-2 with TRBJ2-1; TRBD2 matches at 8 bases. J gave up 3 bases and V 5 bases, and 6 bases lay outside the gene matches. The CDR3 runs 15 residues. Looked up from germline, CDR1 is SGHTA and CDR2 is FQGNSA. The CDR3 DNA reads TGTGCCAGCAGCCGCCCGGGGGGGCACTACAATGAGCAGTTCTTC. Its protein is CASSRPGGHYNEQFF.

The V gene is TRBV2, the J gene TRBJ2-1; D possibly corresponds to TRBD1 (6 bases). The CDR3 spans 11 residues. Between the trimmed V and J ends, which lost 2 bases and 15 bases, there was a span of 11 bases. From germline, CDR1 is SNHLY and CDR2 FYNNEI. DNA of the CDR3: TGTGCCAGCAGTGAATGGACAGAATGGTTCTTC. It yields the protein CASSEWTEWFF.

The chain joins TRBV6-1 to TRBJ1-1; D is perhaps TRBD1 (6 bases). V shed 3 bases and J shed 0 bases, with 8 bases lying between them. CDR3 size: 14 residues. Germline V gives CDR1 MNHNS, CDR2 SASEGT. This CDR3 is CASSDEGVNTEAFF. The DNA for the CDR3 is TGTGCCAGCAGTGACGAGGGGGTGAACACTGAAGCTTTCTTT.

This clone is a singleton in its sample. The CDR3 region has the DNA TGTGCCAGCAGTGAATACCCCGGGACAGGGGTAAACATTCAGTACTTC. This translates into CASSEYPGTGVNIQYF. The chain uses TRBV6-1 and TRBJ2-4, with 10 nucleotides matching TRBD1. V shed 2 bases and J 6 bases; nucleotides not matched to a gene: 7. The CDR3 sequence is 16 residues long. Germline V gene data show CDR1 as MNHNS and CDR2 as SASEGT.

The genes are TRBV6-4 and TRBJ2-6; 10 positions match TRBD1. This CDR3 comprises 17 residues. The germline CDR1 and CDR2 sequences are MRHNA and SNTAGT. The junction had 4 bases not matched to a gene; V was cut back by 5 bases and J by 0 bases. The CDR3 region has the DNA TGTGCCAGCAGTCGGACAGGGGGACTCTCTGGGGCCAACGTCCTGACTTTC. Its protein product is CASSRTGGLSGANVLTF.